Listed below are T cell receptor beta chains from one sample, sequenced in a study of T cell repertoires in cytomegalovirus infection. TCRdb itself ran the reads through MiXCR, one entry per CDR3 protein. This sample has 80,000 to 90,000 distinct CDR3 sequences; about 44% occur once, and the top ten carry over 85%. No antigen has been identified for these receptors. The source was CD8+ T cells from cultured PBMCs, collected from culture after CMV antigen stimulation. These receptors originate from a human donor in good health (CMV status not recorded). Some clones in this sample may be carry-over from other donors' samples. CDR3s include the opening cysteine and the closing phenylalanine or tryptophan. Each record gives: CDR3 DNA, CDR3 protein, V gene, D gene, CDR3 length, clone size, J gene. D genes are given only for firm matches. A clone size is listed for some rows: how often the clone was seen (once, few, many), or a class if it is expanded.

CDR3nt: TGTGCCAGCAGCCAACTCCAGGGGGCGCAGAGGGAAAAACTGTTTTTT
CDR3aa: CASSQLQGAQREKLFF
v_gene: TRBV4-1
d_gene: TRBD1
len: 16
abundance: few
j_gene: TRBJ1-4

CDR3nt: TGCGCCAGCAGCCATAAAGGGGGGAACACAGATACGCAGTATTTT
CDR3aa: CASSHKGGNTDTQYF
v_gene: TRBV4-3
d_gene: .
len: 15
abundance: few
j_gene: TRBJ2-3

CDR3nt: TGTGCCAGCAGCTCCGGGACTAGCGATACAGATACGCAGTATTTT
CDR3aa: CASSSGTSDTDTQYF
v_gene: TRBV7-3
d_gene: TRBD2
len: 15
abundance: few
j_gene: TRBJ2-3

CDR3nt: TGTGCCAGCAGGGTGGGACGGTCGGTTAATTCACCCCTCCACTTT
CDR3aa: CASRVGRSVNSPLHF
v_gene: TRBV28
d_gene: .
len: 15
abundance: .
j_gene: TRBJ1-6

CDR3nt: TGCAGTGCTAGAGATCAGAAGGGTGGAGATCAGCCCCAGCATTTT
CDR3aa: CSARDQKGGDQPQHF
v_gene: TRBV20-1
d_gene: .
len: 15
abundance: .
j_gene: TRBJ1-5

CDR3nt: TGTGCCAGCAGTCCCCGGGGGAGGGCTCTACACTACGAGCAGTACTTC
CDR3aa: CASSPRGRALHYEQYF
v_gene: TRBV6-5
d_gene: TRBD2
len: 16
abundance: .
j_gene: TRBJ2-7

CDR3nt: TGTGCCAGCAGTTTCTCAGCATGGAGCATGAACACTGAAGCTTTCTTT
CDR3aa: CASSFSAWSMNTEAFF
v_gene: TRBV28
d_gene: .
len: 16
abundance: .
j_gene: TRBJ1-1

CDR3nt: TGCAGCGTTGAATCGGAGTCTAACTATGGCTACACCTTC
CDR3aa: CSVESESNYGYTF
v_gene: TRBV29-1
d_gene: .
len: 13
abundance: .
j_gene: TRBJ1-2

CDR3nt: TGCGCCAGCAGCCAAGTGCGGACAGACATTCAACGGGAGTTCTTC
CDR3aa: CASSQVRTDIQREFF
v_gene: TRBV4-1
d_gene: .
len: 15
abundance: .
j_gene: TRBJ2-1

CDR3nt: TGTGCCAGCAGCGCGGGGGGGCCTCGCGAGCAGTACTTC
CDR3aa: CASSAGGPREQYF
v_gene: TRBV12-3/TRBV12-4
d_gene: TRBD2
len: 13
abundance: .
j_gene: TRBJ2-7

CDR3nt: TGTGCCAGCAGCCGAGCCCTTAGCGGGAGTATGAATGAGCAGTTCTTC
CDR3aa: CASSRALSGSMNEQFF
v_gene: TRBV28
d_gene: TRBD2
len: 16
abundance: .
j_gene: TRBJ2-1

CDR3nt: TGTGCCAGCAGCTTACTAGACAGGGGGATCCCTGGCTACACCTTC
CDR3aa: CASSLLDRGIPGYTF
v_gene: TRBV7-6
d_gene: TRBD1
len: 15
abundance: .
j_gene: TRBJ1-2

CDR3nt: TGTGCCAGCAGTTTACAGGGGCGTGATACGCAGTATTTT
CDR3aa: CASSLQGRDTQYF
v_gene: TRBV12-3/TRBV12-4
d_gene: .
len: 13
abundance: few
j_gene: TRBJ2-3

CDR3nt: TGTGCCAGCAGCCCCGGACAGTCCCAAGAGACCCAGTACTTC
CDR3aa: CASSPGQSQETQYF
v_gene: TRBV9
d_gene: .
len: 14
abundance: few
j_gene: TRBJ2-5

CDR3nt: TGTGCCAGCAGTGAAGGACAGGAAACCGGGGAGCTGTTTTTT
CDR3aa: CASSEGQETGELFF
v_gene: TRBV6-2/TRBV6-3
d_gene: TRBD1
len: 14
abundance: .
j_gene: TRBJ2-2

CDR3nt: TGTGCCAGCAGGTCGACTAGGTTCACCGGGGAGCTGTTTTTT
CDR3aa: CASRSTRFTGELFF
v_gene: TRBV7-2
d_gene: .
len: 14
abundance: .
j_gene: TRBJ2-2

CDR3nt: TGTGCCAGCAGTTCCACAGGGGGCCAGAGCTACGAGCAGTACTTC
CDR3aa: CASSSTGGQSYEQYF
v_gene: TRBV12-3/TRBV12-4
d_gene: TRBD1
len: 15
abundance: few
j_gene: TRBJ2-7

CDR3nt: TGTGCCAGCAGTTGGACTAGCGGGGGCCTTAGCACAGATACGCAGTATTTT
CDR3aa: CASSWTSGGLSTDTQYF
v_gene: TRBV6-2/TRBV6-3
d_gene: TRBD2
len: 17
abundance: .
j_gene: TRBJ2-3

CDR3nt: TGTGCCAGCAGCCAAGGACTAGCGGGGGGTAATGAGCAGTTCTTC
CDR3aa: CASSQGLAGGNEQFF
v_gene: TRBV4-2
d_gene: TRBD2
len: 15
abundance: .
j_gene: TRBJ2-1

CDR3nt: TGTGCCAGCAGCTTAGCGGCCTCAGGAGGCACTGAAGCTTTCTTT
CDR3aa: CASSLAASGGTEAFF
v_gene: TRBV7-6
d_gene: .
len: 15
abundance: .
j_gene: TRBJ1-1

CDR3nt: TGTGCCAGCAGGGGACTAGCGGGAGTCCCCTACTACAATGAGCAGTTCTTC
CDR3aa: CASRGLAGVPYYNEQFF
v_gene: TRBV11-3
d_gene: TRBD2
len: 17
abundance: .
j_gene: TRBJ2-1

CDR3nt: TGTGCCAGCAGTTACGACCCGAACACCGGGGAGCTGTTTTTT
CDR3aa: CASSYDPNTGELFF
v_gene: TRBV6-8
d_gene: .
len: 14
abundance: .
j_gene: TRBJ2-2

CDR3nt: TGTGCCAGTAGTACCCGACTAGCGGGAGGGATAGATGAGCAGTTCTTC
CDR3aa: CASSTRLAGGIDEQFF
v_gene: TRBV19
d_gene: TRBD2
len: 16
abundance: few
j_gene: TRBJ2-1

CDR3nt: TGTGCCAGCAGCACCCCGACGCAGGGAGGGGGGGACACTGAAGCTTTCTTT
CDR3aa: CASSTPTQGGGDTEAFF
v_gene: TRBV7-8
d_gene: .
len: 17
abundance: .
j_gene: TRBJ1-1

CDR3nt: TGTGCCAGCAGCTTAGCGGGCTTTAGGTACACTGAAGCTTTCTTT
CDR3aa: CASSLAGFRYTEAFF
v_gene: TRBV7-9
d_gene: .
len: 15
abundance: .
j_gene: TRBJ1-1

CDR3nt: TGTGCCAGCAGCTTAAAGGGGAATACGCAGTATTTT
CDR3aa: CASSLKGNTQYF
v_gene: TRBV7-8
d_gene: .
len: 12
abundance: .
j_gene: TRBJ2-3

CDR3nt: TGTGCCAGCAGTTACCAGCGGGAGGTCTACGAGCAGTACTTC
CDR3aa: CASSYQREVYEQYF
v_gene: TRBV6-6
d_gene: TRBD2
len: 14
abundance: .
j_gene: TRBJ2-7

CDR3nt: TGTGCCAGCAGCTTCATCCACAGGGAGAAGACCCAGTACTTC
CDR3aa: CASSFIHREKTQYF
v_gene: TRBV11-2
d_gene: .
len: 14
abundance: .
j_gene: TRBJ2-5

CDR3nt: TGTGCCAGTAGACAGGGCGGGGACACTGAAGCTTTCTTT
CDR3aa: CASRQGGDTEAFF
v_gene: TRBV19
d_gene: .
len: 13
abundance: .
j_gene: TRBJ1-1

CDR3nt: TGTGCCATCAGGGACCTATCCTACAATGAGCAGTTCTTC
CDR3aa: CAIRDLSYNEQFF
v_gene: TRBV10-3
d_gene: .
len: 13
abundance: .
j_gene: TRBJ2-1

CDR3nt: TGTGCCAGTGGGACCTCCTACGAGCAGTACTTC
CDR3aa: CASGTSYEQYF
v_gene: TRBV19
d_gene: .
len: 11
abundance: few
j_gene: TRBJ2-7

CDR3nt: TGTGCCAGCAGTTTGCGCCGGGGGATGAACACTGAAGCTTTCTTT
CDR3aa: CASSLRRGMNTEAFF
v_gene: TRBV12-3/TRBV12-4
d_gene: .
len: 15
abundance: .
j_gene: TRBJ1-1

CDR3nt: TGTGCCAGCAGCCTTGGGACTAGCGGTTACGAGCAGTACTTC
CDR3aa: CASSLGTSGYEQYF
v_gene: TRBV28
d_gene: TRBD2
len: 14
abundance: few
j_gene: TRBJ2-7

CDR3nt: TGTGCCAGCAGCCGGGACCTTGTATACACCGGGGAGCTGTTTTTT
CDR3aa: CASSRDLVYTGELFF
v_gene: TRBV7-4
d_gene: .
len: 15
abundance: .
j_gene: TRBJ2-2

CDR3nt: TGTGCCAGCAGCCCCTCCTCTCTAGCGGGGGGGCCGAAGACCCAGTACTTC
CDR3aa: CASSPSSLAGGPKTQYF
v_gene: TRBV7-2
d_gene: TRBD2
len: 17
abundance: few
j_gene: TRBJ2-5

CDR3nt: TGTGCCAGCAGTCCCTCGGGACTTATAGCCAAAAACATTCAGTACTTC
CDR3aa: CASSPSGLIAKNIQYF
v_gene: TRBV7-4
d_gene: .
len: 16
abundance: few
j_gene: TRBJ2-4

CDR3nt: TGCAGTGCTATCAGGTCCCAGCGGCCCTACAATGAGCAGTTCTTC
CDR3aa: CSAIRSQRPYNEQFF
v_gene: TRBV20-1
d_gene: .
len: 15
abundance: .
j_gene: TRBJ2-1

CDR3nt: TGTGCCAGCAGCGAGGACAGGGGCAATGAAAAACTGTTTTTT
CDR3aa: CASSEDRGNEKLFF
v_gene: TRBV7-6
d_gene: TRBD1
len: 14
abundance: few
j_gene: TRBJ1-4

CDR3nt: TGTGCCAGCAGCTTAGTGGGCTCTAGCGGGAGGGCCACAGATACGCAGTATTTT
CDR3aa: CASSLVGSSGRATDTQYF
v_gene: TRBV7-2
d_gene: TRBD2
len: 18
abundance: .
j_gene: TRBJ2-3

CDR3nt: TGTGCCAGCAGCTTGTCGTGGGAGCCCCTGGGAACTAATGAAAAACTGTTTTTT
CDR3aa: CASSLSWEPLGTNEKLFF
v_gene: TRBV7-4
d_gene: .
len: 18
abundance: once
j_gene: TRBJ1-4

CDR3nt: TGTGCCAGCAGCCAGGGGACGTCGGGGTACACTGAAGCTTTCTTT
CDR3aa: CASSQGTSGYTEAFF
v_gene: TRBV4-1
d_gene: .
len: 15
abundance: .
j_gene: TRBJ1-1

CDR3nt: TGTGCCAGCAGCAAACTCCAGGGGGAGCGGGGAAACACCATATATTTT
CDR3aa: CASSKLQGERGNTIYF
v_gene: TRBV7-8
d_gene: TRBD1
len: 16
abundance: .
j_gene: TRBJ1-3

CDR3nt: TGTGCCACTCGGCAGGGACGTGGTAATGAAAAACTGTTTTTT
CDR3aa: CATRQGRGNEKLFF
v_gene: TRBV12-3/TRBV12-4
d_gene: .
len: 14
abundance: few
j_gene: TRBJ1-4

CDR3nt: TGTGCCGTCGGACAGGGAGGGACTAGCGGGACGGGGTCCTTTACGCAGTATTTT
CDR3aa: CAVGQGGTSGTGSFTQYF
v_gene: TRBV10-3
d_gene: TRBD2
len: 18
abundance: .
j_gene: TRBJ2-3

CDR3nt: TGTGCCAGCAGCCCCCGGGACCTCGGGACAGATACGCAGTATTTT
CDR3aa: CASSPRDLGTDTQYF
v_gene: TRBV3-1
d_gene: .
len: 15
abundance: .
j_gene: TRBJ2-3

CDR3nt: TGTGCCAGCAGTTACGGGAGACCCTCCCTGAACTATGGCTACACCTTC
CDR3aa: CASSYGRPSLNYGYTF
v_gene: TRBV6-5
d_gene: .
len: 16
abundance: .
j_gene: TRBJ1-2

CDR3nt: TGTGCCAGCAGCTTACGACAGGCAAGGACGGATGAGCAGTTCTTC
CDR3aa: CASSLRQARTDEQFF
v_gene: TRBV7-6
d_gene: .
len: 15
abundance: .
j_gene: TRBJ2-1

CDR3nt: TGTGCCAGTAGTGTCGACAGGGGGACTAACACCGGGGAGCTGTTTTTT
CDR3aa: CASSVDRGTNTGELFF
v_gene: TRBV19
d_gene: TRBD1
len: 16
abundance: .
j_gene: TRBJ2-2

CDR3nt: TGTGCCAGCAGCCGGGGACTGGAGACGAACACTGAAGCTTTCTTT
CDR3aa: CASSRGLETNTEAFF
v_gene: TRBV7-2
d_gene: .
len: 15
abundance: .
j_gene: TRBJ1-1

CDR3nt: TGTGCCAGCAGCTGGGACAGGGAGTATAATTCACCCCTCCACTTT
CDR3aa: CASSWDREYNSPLHF
v_gene: TRBV5-6
d_gene: TRBD1
len: 15
abundance: .
j_gene: TRBJ1-6

CDR3nt: TGTGCCAGCAGCTTACCACCCACTAGCGGGGGAGCCAAAAACATTCAGTACTTC
CDR3aa: CASSLPPTSGGAKNIQYF
v_gene: TRBV7-6
d_gene: TRBD2
len: 18
abundance: few
j_gene: TRBJ2-4